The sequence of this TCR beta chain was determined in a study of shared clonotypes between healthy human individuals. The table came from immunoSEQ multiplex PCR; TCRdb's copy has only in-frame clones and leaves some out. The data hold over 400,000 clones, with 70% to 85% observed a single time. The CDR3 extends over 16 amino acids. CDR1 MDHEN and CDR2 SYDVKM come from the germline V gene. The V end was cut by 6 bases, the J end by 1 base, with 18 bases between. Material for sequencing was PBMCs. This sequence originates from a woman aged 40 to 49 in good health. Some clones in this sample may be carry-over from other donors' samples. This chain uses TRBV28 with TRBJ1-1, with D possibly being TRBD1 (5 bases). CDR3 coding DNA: TGTGCCAGCAGCTCCCCCCCCGGGACGGCGAACACTGAAGCTTTCTTT. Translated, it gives CASSSPPGTANTEAFF.